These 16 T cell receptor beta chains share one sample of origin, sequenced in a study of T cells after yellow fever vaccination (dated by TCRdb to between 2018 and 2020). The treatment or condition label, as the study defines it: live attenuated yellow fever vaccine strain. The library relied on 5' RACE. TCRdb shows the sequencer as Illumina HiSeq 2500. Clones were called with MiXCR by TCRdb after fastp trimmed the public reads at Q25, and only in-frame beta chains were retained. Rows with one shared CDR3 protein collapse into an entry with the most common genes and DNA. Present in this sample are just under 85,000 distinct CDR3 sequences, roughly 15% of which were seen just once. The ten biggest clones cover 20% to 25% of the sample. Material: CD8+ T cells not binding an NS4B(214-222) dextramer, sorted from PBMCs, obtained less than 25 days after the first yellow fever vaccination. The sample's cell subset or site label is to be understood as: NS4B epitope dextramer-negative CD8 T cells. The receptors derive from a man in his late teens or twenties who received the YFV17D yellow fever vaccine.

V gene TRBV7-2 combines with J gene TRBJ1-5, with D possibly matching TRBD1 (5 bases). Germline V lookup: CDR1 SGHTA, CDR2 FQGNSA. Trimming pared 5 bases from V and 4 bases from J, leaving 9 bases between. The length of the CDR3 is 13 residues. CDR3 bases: TGTGCCAGCAGCCCGTGGGGGAATCAGCCCCAGCATTTT. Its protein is CASSPWGNQPQHF.

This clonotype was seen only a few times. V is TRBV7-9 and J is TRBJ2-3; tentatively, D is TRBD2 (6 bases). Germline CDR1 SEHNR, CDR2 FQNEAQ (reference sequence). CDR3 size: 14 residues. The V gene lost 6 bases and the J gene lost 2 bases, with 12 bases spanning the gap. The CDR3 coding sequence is TGTGCCAGCAGGATTAGCGGTACCACAGATACGCAGTATTTT. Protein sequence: CASRISGTTDTQYF. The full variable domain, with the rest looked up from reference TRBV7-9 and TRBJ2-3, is DTGVSQNPRHKITKRGQNVTFRCDPISEHNRLYWYRQTLGQGPEFLTYFQNEAQLEKSRLLSDRFSAERPKGSFSTLEIQRTEQGDSAMYLCASRISGTTDTQYFGPGTRLTVL.

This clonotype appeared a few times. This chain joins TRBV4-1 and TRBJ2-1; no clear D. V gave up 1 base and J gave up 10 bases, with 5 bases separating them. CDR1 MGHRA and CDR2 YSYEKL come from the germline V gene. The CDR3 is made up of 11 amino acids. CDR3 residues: CASSQVDEQFF. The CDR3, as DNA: TGCGCCAGCAGCCAAGTAGACGAGCAGTTCTTC.

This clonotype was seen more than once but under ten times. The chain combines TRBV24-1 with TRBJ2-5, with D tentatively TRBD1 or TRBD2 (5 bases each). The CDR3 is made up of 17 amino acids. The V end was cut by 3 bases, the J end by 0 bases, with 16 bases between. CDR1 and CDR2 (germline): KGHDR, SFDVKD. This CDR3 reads CATSDTRDGKYQETQYF. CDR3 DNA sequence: TGTGCCACCAGTGATACCCGGGACGGGAAGTACCAAGAGACCCAGTACTTC.

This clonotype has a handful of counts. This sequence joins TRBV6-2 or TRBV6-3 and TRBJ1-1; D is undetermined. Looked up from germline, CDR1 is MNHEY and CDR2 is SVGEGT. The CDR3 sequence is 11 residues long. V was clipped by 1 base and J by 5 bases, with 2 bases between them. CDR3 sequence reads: CASSYLTEAFF. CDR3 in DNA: TGTGCCAGCAGTTACTTGACTGAAGCTTTCTTT.

The CDR3 nucleotides read TGTGCCAGCAGTTCGGACAGGGGCGAGCAGTACTTC. Translating gives CASSSDRGEQYF. This chain connects TRBV12-3 or TRBV12-4 to TRBJ2-7; 9 positions agree with TRBD1. Germline trimming cut 4 bases from V and 6 bases from J; bases unmatched to any gene: 1. The CDR3 runs to 12 residues.

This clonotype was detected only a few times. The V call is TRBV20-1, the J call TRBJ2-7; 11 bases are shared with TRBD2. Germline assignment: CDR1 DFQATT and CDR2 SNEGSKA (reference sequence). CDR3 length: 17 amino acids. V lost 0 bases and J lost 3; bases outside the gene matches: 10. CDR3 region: CSARDSLGTSGNYEQYF. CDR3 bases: TGCAGTGCTAGAGATTCGTTGGGGACTAGCGGCAACTACGAGCAGTACTTC.

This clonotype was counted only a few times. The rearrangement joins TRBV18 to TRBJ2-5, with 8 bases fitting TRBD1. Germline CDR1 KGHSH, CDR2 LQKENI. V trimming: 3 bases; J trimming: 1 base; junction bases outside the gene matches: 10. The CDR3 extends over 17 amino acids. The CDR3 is CASSPGQVISAQETQYF. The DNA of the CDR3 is TGTGCCAGCTCACCGGGACAGGTTATTTCGGCCCAAGAGACCCAGTACTTC.

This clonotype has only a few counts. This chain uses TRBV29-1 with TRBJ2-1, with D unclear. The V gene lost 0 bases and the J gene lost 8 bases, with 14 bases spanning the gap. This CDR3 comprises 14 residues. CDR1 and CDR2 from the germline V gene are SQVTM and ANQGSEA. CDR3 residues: CSVEDKADIYEQFF. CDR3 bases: TGCAGCGTTGAAGATAAGGCCGACATCTATGAGCAGTTCTTC.

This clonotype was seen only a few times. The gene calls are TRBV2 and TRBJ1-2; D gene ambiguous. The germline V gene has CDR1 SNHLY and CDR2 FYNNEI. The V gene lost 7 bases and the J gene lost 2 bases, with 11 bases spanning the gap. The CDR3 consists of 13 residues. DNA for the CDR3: TGTGCCAGCAAGTGGGGATCCAACTATGGCTACACCTTC. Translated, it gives CASKWGSNYGYTF.

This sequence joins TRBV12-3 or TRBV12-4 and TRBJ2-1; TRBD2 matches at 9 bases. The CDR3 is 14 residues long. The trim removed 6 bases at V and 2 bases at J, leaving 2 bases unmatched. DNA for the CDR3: TGTGCCAGCAGCGCGGGGGGGCCCTACAATGAGCAGTTCTTC. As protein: CASSAGGPYNEQFF.

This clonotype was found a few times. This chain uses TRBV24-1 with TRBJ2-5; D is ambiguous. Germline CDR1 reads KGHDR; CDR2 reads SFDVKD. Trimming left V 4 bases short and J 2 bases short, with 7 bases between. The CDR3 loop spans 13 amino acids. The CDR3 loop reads CATSEVGQETQYF. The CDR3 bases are TGTGCCACCAGTGAGGTGGGGCAAGAGACCCAGTACTTC.

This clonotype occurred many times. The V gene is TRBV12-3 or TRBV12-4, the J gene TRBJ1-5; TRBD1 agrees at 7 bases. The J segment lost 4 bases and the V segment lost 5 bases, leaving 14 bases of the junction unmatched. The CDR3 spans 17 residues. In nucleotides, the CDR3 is TGTGCCAGCAGTCCGGGACAGAGGAGAGGTTTAAATCAGCCCCAGCATTTT. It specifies CASSPGQRRGLNQPQHF.

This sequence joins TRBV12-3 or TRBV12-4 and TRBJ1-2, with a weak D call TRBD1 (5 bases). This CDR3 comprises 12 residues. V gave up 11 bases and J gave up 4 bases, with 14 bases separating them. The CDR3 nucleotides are TGTGCCTGCTGGGGGGAGACCTATGGCTACACCTTC. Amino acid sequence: CACWGETYGYTF.

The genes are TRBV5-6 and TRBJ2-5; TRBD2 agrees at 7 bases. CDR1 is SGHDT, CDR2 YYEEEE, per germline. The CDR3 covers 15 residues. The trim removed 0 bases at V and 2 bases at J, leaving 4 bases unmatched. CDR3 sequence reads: CASSLGGGPQETQYF. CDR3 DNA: TGTGCCAGCAGCTTGGGGGGAGGGCCTCAAGAGACCCAGTACTTC. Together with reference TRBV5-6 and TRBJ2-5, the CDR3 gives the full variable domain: DAGVTQSPTHLIKTRGQQVTLRCSPKSGHDTVSWYQQALGQGPQFIFQYYEEEERQRGNFPDRFSGHQFPNYSSELNVNALLLGDSALYLCASSLGGGPQETQYFGPGTRLLVL.

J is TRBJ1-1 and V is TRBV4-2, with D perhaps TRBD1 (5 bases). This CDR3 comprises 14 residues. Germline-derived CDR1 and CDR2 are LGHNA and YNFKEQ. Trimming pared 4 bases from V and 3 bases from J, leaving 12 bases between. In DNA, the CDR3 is TGTGCCAGCAGCCCAGGACAATCGTACACTGAAGCTTTCTTT. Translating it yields CASSPGQSYTEAFF.